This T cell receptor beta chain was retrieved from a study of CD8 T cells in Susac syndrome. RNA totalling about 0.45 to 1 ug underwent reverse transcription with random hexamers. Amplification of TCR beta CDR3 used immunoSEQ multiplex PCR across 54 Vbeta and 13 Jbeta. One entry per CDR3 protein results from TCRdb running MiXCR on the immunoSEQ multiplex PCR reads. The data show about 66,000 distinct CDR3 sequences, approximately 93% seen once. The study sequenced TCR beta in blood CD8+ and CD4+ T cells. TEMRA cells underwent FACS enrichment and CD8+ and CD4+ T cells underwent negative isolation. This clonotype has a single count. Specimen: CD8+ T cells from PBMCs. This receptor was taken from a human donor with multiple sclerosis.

In DNA form, the CDR3 reads TGTGCCACCAGCGGAGGGACAGGCACAGATACGCAGTATTTT. The encoded protein is CATSGGTGTDTQYF. The V call is TRBV15, the J call TRBJ2-3; a possible D gene is TRBD1 (7 bases). Germline CDR1 reads LNHNV; CDR2 reads YYDKDF (reference sequence). Trimming took 5 bases from V and 1 from J, leaving 10 bases between them. The CDR3 covers 14 residues.